The 23 T cell receptor beta chains below come from one sample, sequenced in a study of cytomegalovirus exposure and HLA in healthy donors. 60 Vbeta and 13 Jbeta primers were used in PCR. Method: immunoSEQ multiplex PCR; TCRdb's copy keeps in-frame clones and lacks some. The sample holds 60,000 or so clones. Material: PBMCs. Receptors were obtained from a young woman in good health and CMV-seronegative.

V usage is TRBV5-6 and J usage is TRBJ2-7, with D perhaps TRBD2 (5 bases). Trimming took 0 bases from V and 6 from J, leaving 10 bases between them. CDR3 length: 13 residues. Germline assignment: CDR1 SGHDT and CDR2 YYEEEE. This chain's CDR3 is CASSLAGVAEQYF. For the CDR3, the DNA is TGTGCCAGCAGCTTGGCCGGGGTCGCCGAGCAGTACTTC.

This chain links TRBV18 with TRBJ2-5; possibly TRBD2 for D (6 bases). This CDR3 region has 13 residues. V shed 1 base and J shed 5 bases, with 8 bases lying between them. The germline V gene encodes CDR1 KGHSH and CDR2 LQKENI. CDR3 sequence: CASSPLGGETQYF. The CDR3 DNA sequence: TGTGCCAGCTCACCACTCGGGGGTGAGACCCAGTACTTC.

V gene TRBV4-2 combines with J gene TRBJ2-1; TRBD2 matches 11 bases. Germline lookup yields CDR1 LGHNA and CDR2 YNFKEQ. After removal of 4 bases from V and 4 bases from J, the junction contained 3 bases not matched to a gene. This CDR3 is 15 amino acids long. CDR3 in DNA: TGTGCCAGCAGCCTGACTAGCGGGAAATACAATGAGCAGTTCTTC. Translated: CASSLTSGKYNEQFF.

The genes are TRBV7-2 and TRBJ2-7; maybe TRBD1 (5 bases). The CDR3 covers 14 residues. Trimming stripped 0 bases from V and 2 bases from J, with 8 bases between. The germline CDR1 and CDR2 sequences are SGHTA and FQGNSA. The CDR3 nucleotides are TGTGCCAGCAGCTTAGCCACCAGGGCCTACGAGCAGTACTTC. Encoded protein: CASSLATRAYEQYF.

The genes are TRBV7-2 and TRBJ2-7, with 9 nucleotides matching TRBD1. CDR3 length equals 16 residues. Unmatched junction bases numbered 11, after V lost 5 bases and J lost 3 bases. Germline V lookup: CDR1 SGHTA, CDR2 FQGNSA. The chain's CDR3 is CASSPTGTGIIYEQYF. CDR3 nucleotides: TGTGCCAGCAGCCCAACCGGGACAGGGATTATCTACGAGCAGTACTTC. Full variable domain (rest looked up from reference TRBV7-2 and TRBJ2-7): GAGVSQSPSNKVTEKGKDVELRCDPISGHTALYWYRQSLGQGLEFLIYFQGNSAPDKSGLPSDRFSAERTGGSVSTLTIQRTQQEDSAVYLCASSPTGTGIIYEQYFGPGTRLTVT.

The genes are TRBV18 and TRBJ2-7, with 9 bases identical to TRBD1. This CDR3 has 15 amino acids. The trim removed 2 bases at V and 7 bases at J, leaving 9 bases unmatched. Germline values: CDR1 KGHSH, CDR2 LQKENI. The CDR3 nucleotides read TGTGCCAGCTCACCAGCACAGGGGGCAGTTCGGGAGCAGTACTTC. It codes for CASSPAQGAVREQYF.

The chain has TRBV7-8 and TRBJ1-5; D might be TRBD1 (5 bases). V was cut by 3 bases and J by 6 bases, with 9 bases left in between. CDR1 and CDR2 from the germline V gene are SGHVS and FQNEAQ. There are 13 residues in the CDR3. The CDR3: CASSFRESQPQHF. CDR3 nucleotide sequence: TGTGCCAGCAGCTTCAGGGAAAGTCAGCCCCAGCATTTT.

CDR3 sequence reads: CSVEHPSGDPNEQFF. The CDR3 coding sequence is TGCAGCGTTGAACATCCTAGCGGGGACCCCAATGAGCAGTTCTTC. The rearrangement links TRBV29-1 to TRBJ2-1; 9 bases match TRBD2. Per the germline V gene, CDR1 is SQVTM and CDR2 is ANQGSEA. This CDR3 comprises 15 residues. V gave up 2 bases and J gave up 6 bases; unmatched junction bases: 8.

The chain has TRBV27 and TRBJ1-4; TRBD1 matches 8 bases. The CDR3 has 15 residues. Germline CDR1 reads MNHEY; CDR2 reads SMNVEV (reference sequence). J gave up 8 bases and V 7 bases, and 12 bases lay outside the gene matches. CDR3 DNA: TGTGCCAGCAAGATCGGGGACAGGCAGTTGGAAAAACTGTTTTTT. This gives the protein CASKIGDRQLEKLFF.

The V call is TRBV9, the J call TRBJ2-3, with D unresolved. Trimming shortened V by 0 bases and J by 3 bases, and 8 bases separated the two germline ends. The germline gives CDR1 SGDLS, CDR2 YYNGEE. The CDR3 covers 14 residues. CDR3 in DNA: TGTGCCAGCAGCGTAGCCAGATCTACAGATACGCAGTATTTT. Protein product: CASSVARSTDTQYF.

V is TRBV10-2 and J is TRBJ2-1; weak D call: TRBD2 (7 bases). V lost 3 bases and J lost 4, with 16 bases in between. CDR3 size: 16 residues. Germline assignment: CDR1 WSHSY and CDR2 SAAADI. DNA for the CDR3: TGCGCCAGCAGTGACCGGGGGGCGGGCAGGTACAATGAGCAGTTCTTC. Its translation: CASSDRGAGRYNEQFF.

CDR3 protein: CASSQSPGGPTYNEQFF. The CDR3 DNA reads as TGCGCCAGCAGCCAAAGTCCGGGGGGGCCGACCTACAATGAGCAGTTCTTC. The chain combines TRBV4-1 with TRBJ2-1, with 8 bases lining up with TRBD2. Germline CDR1 reads MGHRA; CDR2 reads YSYEKL. The CDR3 loop spans 17 amino acids. V gave up 2 bases and J gave up 2 bases; unmatched junction bases: 8.

The chain uses TRBV29-1 and TRBJ1-5; 8 bases map to TRBD1. This CDR3 is built from 14 residues. CDR1 and CDR2 (germline): SQVTM, ANQGSEA. V shed 7 bases, J shed 2 bases, and the junction held 7 bases outside the gene matches. As DNA, the CDR3 is TGCAGCGCGCGACAGGGGAGCGGCAATCAGCCCCAGCATTTT. This sequence encodes CSARQGSGNQPQHF.

The V gene is TRBV5-1, the J gene TRBJ1-2, with 7 bases lining up with TRBD1. Per the germline V gene, CDR1 is SGHRS and CDR2 is YFSETQ. CDR3 length equals 14 residues. Trimming removed 2 bases from V and 5 bases from J; junction bases left unmatched: 6. The CDR3 is CASSFYRGDYGYTF. The CDR3, as DNA: TGCGCCAGCAGCTTTTACAGGGGAGATTATGGCTACACCTTC.

V is TRBV6-6 and J is TRBJ2-5; D gene uncertain. The V gene lost 4 bases and the J gene lost 5 bases, with 14 bases spanning the gap. CDR1 is MNHNY and CDR2 is SVGAGI in the germline V gene (reference sequence). This CDR3 contains 14 residues. Here the CDR3 reads CASSSLVPPETQYF. The CDR3 DNA sequence: TGTGCCAGCAGTTCCCTAGTTCCCCCCGAGACCCAGTACTTC.

The DNA for the CDR3 is TGTGCCTGGAGTGTCGCTCGGACAGGGACGCCGTACGAGCAGTACTTC. It yields the protein CAWSVARTGTPYEQYF. The chain uses TRBV30 and TRBJ2-7; 8 nucleotides match TRBD1. CDR3 length equals 16 residues. The junction had 11 bases not matched to a gene; V was cut back by 0 bases and J by 4 bases. Germline V gene sequence: CDR1 GTSNPN, CDR2 SVGIG (reference sequence).

The V gene is TRBV5-6, the J gene TRBJ2-5; D not resolved. This CDR3 comprises 12 residues. Germline assignment: CDR1 SGHDT and CDR2 YYEEEE. V was trimmed by 2 bases and J by 5 bases, leaving 7 bases between them. The DNA for the CDR3 is TGTGCCAGCAGCTTTGTCGCGGAGACCCAGTACTTC. This translates into CASSFVAETQYF. Supplemented by reference TRBV5-6 and TRBJ2-5, the full variable domain reads DAGVTQSPTHLIKTRGQQVTLRCSPKSGHDTVSWYQQALGQGPQFIFQYYEEEERQRGNFPDRFSGHQFPNYSSELNVNALLLGDSALYLCASSFVAETQYFGPGTRLLVL.

V usage is TRBV28 and J usage is TRBJ2-7; TRBD2 matches 8 bases. The length of the CDR3 is 17 residues. Germline CDR1 MDHEN, CDR2 SYDVKM. J gave up 2 bases and V 2 bases, and 11 bases lay outside the gene matches. The CDR3 spells CASSLGPAGVIPYEQYF. The CDR3 region has the DNA TGTGCCAGCAGTTTAGGGCCAGCGGGAGTTATCCCCTACGAGCAGTACTTC.

J is TRBJ1-2 and V is TRBV5-6; no definite D call. V gave up 1 base and J gave up 4 bases, with 5 bases separating them. In germline, CDR1 is SGHDT, CDR2 YYEEEE. The CDR3 totals 12 residues. The CDR3 region is CASSLIGYGYTF. The CDR3 nucleotides are TGTGCCAGCAGCTTGATCGGCTATGGCTACACCTTC.

J is TRBJ1-2 and V is TRBV6-1, with 10 bases lining up with TRBD1. The CDR3 loop spans 16 amino acids. The V gene end was trimmed by 4 bases and the J gene end by 7 bases; junction bases not matched to a gene: 12. Germline V gene data show CDR1 as MNHNS and CDR2 as SASEGT. The CDR3: CASSGQGAVSGVGYTF. CDR3 DNA sequence: TGTGCCAGCAGTGGACAGGGGGCGGTCTCCGGGGTTGGCTACACCTTC.

This rearrangement joins TRBV2 to TRBJ1-5; possibly TRBD1 for D (5 bases). V was cut by 6 bases and J by 2 bases, with 14 bases left in between. The CDR3 runs 15 residues. Germline-derived CDR1 and CDR2 are SNHLY and FYNNEI. CDR3 residues: CASRIGGSGNQPQHF. The DNA of the CDR3 is TGTGCCAGCAGAATTGGGGGGAGCGGCAATCAGCCCCAGCATTTT.

This sequence joins TRBV19 and TRBJ1-5, with D possibly matching TRBD1 (6 bases). V was pared by 0 bases and J by 0 bases, with 15 bases between. The germline gives CDR1 LNHDA, CDR2 SQIVND (reference sequence). There are 18 residues in the CDR3. The CDR3, as DNA: TGTGCCAGTAGTATAGATGATAGGGGGACCAGTAGCAATCAGCCCCAGCATTTT. This translates into CASSIDDRGTSSNQPQHF.

The chain is built from TRBV28 and TRBJ1-2, with 8 bases fitting TRBD1. This CDR3 is 12 amino acids long. From germline, CDR1 is MDHEN and CDR2 SYDVKM. The junction had 1 base not matched to a gene; V was cut back by 3 bases and J by 7 bases. This CDR3 is CASSFRGRGYTF. In nucleotides, the CDR3 is TGTGCCAGCAGTTTCAGGGGGCGTGGCTACACCTTC.